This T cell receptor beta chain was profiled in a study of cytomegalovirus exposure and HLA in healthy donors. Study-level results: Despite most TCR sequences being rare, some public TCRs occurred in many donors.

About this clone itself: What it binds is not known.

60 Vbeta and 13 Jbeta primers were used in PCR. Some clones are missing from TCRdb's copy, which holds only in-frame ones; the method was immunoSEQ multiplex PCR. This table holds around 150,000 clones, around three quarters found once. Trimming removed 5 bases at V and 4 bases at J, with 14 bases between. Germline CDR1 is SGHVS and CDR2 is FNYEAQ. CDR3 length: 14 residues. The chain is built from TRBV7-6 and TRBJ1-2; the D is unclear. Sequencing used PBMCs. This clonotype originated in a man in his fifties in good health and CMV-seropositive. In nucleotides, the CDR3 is TGTGCCAGCAGCCCCGGCAGCGCCGGCTATGGCTACACCTTC. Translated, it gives CASSPGSAGYGYTF.